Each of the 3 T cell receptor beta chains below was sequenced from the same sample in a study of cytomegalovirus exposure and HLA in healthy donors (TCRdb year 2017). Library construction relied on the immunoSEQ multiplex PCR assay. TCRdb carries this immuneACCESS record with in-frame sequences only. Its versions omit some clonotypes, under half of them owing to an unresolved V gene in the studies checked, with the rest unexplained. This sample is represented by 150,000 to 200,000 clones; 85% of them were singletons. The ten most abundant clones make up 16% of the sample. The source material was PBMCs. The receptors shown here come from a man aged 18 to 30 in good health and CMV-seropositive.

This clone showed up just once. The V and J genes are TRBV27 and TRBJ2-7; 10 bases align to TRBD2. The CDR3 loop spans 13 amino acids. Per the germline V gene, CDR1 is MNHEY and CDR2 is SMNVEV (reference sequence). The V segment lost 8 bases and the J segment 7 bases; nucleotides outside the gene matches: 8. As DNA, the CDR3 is TGTGCCAGCCGGAGCGGGGGGGCGGGGGAGCAGTACTTC. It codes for CASRSGGAGEQYF.

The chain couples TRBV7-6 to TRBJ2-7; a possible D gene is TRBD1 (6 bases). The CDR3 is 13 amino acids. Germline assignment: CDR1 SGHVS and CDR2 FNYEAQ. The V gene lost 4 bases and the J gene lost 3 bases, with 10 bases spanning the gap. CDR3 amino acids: CASSSLQGYEQYF. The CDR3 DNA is TGTGCCAGCAGCTCCCTACAGGGCTACGAGCAGTACTTC.

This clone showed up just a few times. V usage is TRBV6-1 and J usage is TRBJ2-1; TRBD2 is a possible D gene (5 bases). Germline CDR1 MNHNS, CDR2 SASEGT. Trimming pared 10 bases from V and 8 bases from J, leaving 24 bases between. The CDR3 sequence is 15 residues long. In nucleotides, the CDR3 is TGTGCCACCTCGACTCCGGGGAGAGAGGTCCATGAGCAGTTCTTC. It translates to CATSTPGREVHEQFF.